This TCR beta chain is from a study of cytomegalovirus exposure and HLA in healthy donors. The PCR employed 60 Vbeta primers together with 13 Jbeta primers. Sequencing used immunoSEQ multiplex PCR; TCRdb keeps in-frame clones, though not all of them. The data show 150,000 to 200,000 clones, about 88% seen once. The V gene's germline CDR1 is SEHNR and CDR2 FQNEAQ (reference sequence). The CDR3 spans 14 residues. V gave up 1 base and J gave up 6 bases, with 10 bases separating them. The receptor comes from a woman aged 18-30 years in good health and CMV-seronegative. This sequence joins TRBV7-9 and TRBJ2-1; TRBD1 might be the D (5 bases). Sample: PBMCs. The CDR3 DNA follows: TGTGCCAGCAGCTTAGGGGGCACCTTCAATGAGCAGTTCTTC. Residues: CASSLGGTFNEQFF.